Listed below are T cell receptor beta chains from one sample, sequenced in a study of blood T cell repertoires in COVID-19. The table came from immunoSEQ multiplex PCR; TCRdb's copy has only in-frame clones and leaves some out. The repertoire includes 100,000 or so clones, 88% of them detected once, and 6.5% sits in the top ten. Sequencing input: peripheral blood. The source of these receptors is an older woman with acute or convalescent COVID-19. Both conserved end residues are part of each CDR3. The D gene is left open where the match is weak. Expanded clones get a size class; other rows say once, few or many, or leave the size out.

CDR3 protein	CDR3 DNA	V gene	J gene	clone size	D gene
CASSHREGHGYTF	TGTGCCAGCAGCCATAGGGAGGGCCATGGCTACACCTTC	TRBV3-1/TRBV3-2	TRBJ1-2	-	-
CASSDPDKPLHF	TGTGCCAGCAGTGACCCCGACAAACCCCTCCACTTT	TRBV2	TRBJ1-6	-	-
CASSFPGGNGYTF	TGTGCCAGCAGCTTCCCAGGGGGGAATGGCTACACCTTC	TRBV5-5	TRBJ1-2	-	TRBD1
CASSVPRVGGYTF	TGTGCCAGCAGCGTACCCAGGGTAGGTGGCTACACCTTC	TRBV28	TRBJ1-2	-	-
CASSPYGLATSSPLHF	TGTGCCAGCAGCCCTTATGGGTTAGCCACTAGCTCACCCCTCCACTTT	TRBV6-2/TRBV6-3	TRBJ1-6	-	-
CASSSLGLGLGKETQYF	TGTGCCAGCAGTTCACTAGGACTAGGACTGGGTAAAGAGACCCAGTACTTC	TRBV7-9	TRBJ2-5	few	TRBD2
CASSFATGNQPQHF	TGTGCCAGCAGTTTCGCGACAGGGAATCAGCCCCAGCATTTT	TRBV27	TRBJ1-5	-	TRBD1
CASSLGAQIGYTF	TGTGCCAGCAGCTTGGGGGCCCAAATTGGCTACACCTTC	TRBV5-5	TRBJ1-2	-	-
CSVRQGAHEQYF	TGCAGCGTCAGACAGGGGGCCCACGAGCAGTACTTC	TRBV29-1	TRBJ2-7	-	TRBD1
CASSSPGGSHPSLCSNQPQHF	TGTGCCAGCAGCTCCCCCGGGGGGTCTCATCCCTCACTGTGTAGCAATCAGCCCCAGCATTTT	TRBV12-1	TRBJ1-5	-	-
CASSSTGEWHSPLHF	TGCGCCAGCAGCTCGACAGGGGAGTGGCATTCACCCCTCCACTTT	TRBV5-1	TRBJ1-6	-	TRBD1
CASSSWTGGDEKLFF	TGTGCCAGCAGCTCATGGACAGGGGGCGATGAAAAACTGTTTTTT	TRBV7-9	TRBJ1-4	-	TRBD1
CAIRGGRGKNTGELFF	TGTGCCATCAGGGGTGGCCGGGGGAAGAACACCGGGGAGCTGTTTTTT	TRBV10-3	TRBJ2-2	-	-
CASRTEAGGPSDTQYF	TGCGCCAGCAGGACAGAAGCGGGAGGGCCATCAGATACGCAGTATTTT	TRBV10-2	TRBJ2-3	-	TRBD2
CASSFNEDEQFF	TGCGCCAGCAGCTTCAATGAGGATGAGCAGTTCTTC	TRBV5-1	TRBJ2-1	-	-
CATSLDSTYEQYF	TGTGCCACCAGTCTGGACAGCACCTACGAGCAGTACTTC	TRBV15	TRBJ2-7	-	-
CASSESSGSYNEQFF	TGTGCCAGCAGTGAATCTAGCGGCTCCTACAATGAGCAGTTCTTC	TRBV2	TRBJ2-1	-	TRBD2
CASRRGQMNTEAFF	TGTGCCAGCAGACGTGGACAGATGAACACTGAAGCTTTCTTT	TRBV6-5	TRBJ1-1	-	-
CASIPNRGGGGAFF	TGTGCCAGCATTCCCAATCGCGGGGGCGGGGGAGCTTTCTTT	TRBV28	TRBJ1-1	-	-
CSASGQGGTEAFF	TGCAGCGCCTCCGGACAGGGCGGGACTGAAGCTTTCTTT	TRBV29-1	TRBJ1-1	once	TRBD1
CASSTNRVGQTEAFF	TGTGCCAGCAGCACTAACAGGGTGGGCCAGACTGAAGCTTTCTTT	TRBV5-5	TRBJ1-1	few	-
CASSSGTGTVWSNQPQHF	TGTGCCAGCAGTTCCGGGACAGGGACCGTTTGGAGCAATCAGCCCCAGCATTTT	TRBV7-8	TRBJ1-5	-	TRBD1
CASSSIANYGYTF	TGTGCCAGCAGTTCCATAGCTAACTATGGCTACACCTTC	TRBV12-3/TRBV12-4	TRBJ1-2	-	-
CASSLTSGSYEQYF	TGTGCCAGCAGCCTGACTAGCGGGAGTTACGAGCAGTACTTC	TRBV7-2	TRBJ2-7	-	TRBD2
CASSQDGTEAFF	TGTGCCAGCAGCCAGGATGGCACTGAAGCTTTCTTT	TRBV28	TRBJ1-1	once	-
CASSETGRDGYTF	TGTGCCAGCAGTGAGACAGGGAGAGATGGCTACACCTTC	TRBV6-1	TRBJ1-2	once	TRBD1
CASSLMLAGQKDTQYF	TGCGCCAGCAGCTTGATGCTAGCGGGGCAGAAAGATACGCAGTATTTT	TRBV5-1	TRBJ2-3	-	TRBD2
CASSPRGVRTGELFF	TGTGCCAGCAGCCCCCGGGGAGTTAGGACCGGGGAGCTGTTTTTT	TRBV11-2	TRBJ2-2	-	-
CVSSLAGSRAAEAFF	TGTGTCAGCAGCTTAGCGGGGTCGAGGGCCGCTGAAGCTTTCTTT	TRBV11-2	TRBJ1-1	once	-
CAIRGTGSYTEAFF	TGTGCCATCAGAGGGACAGGGTCGTACACTGAAGCTTTCTTT	TRBV10-3	TRBJ1-1	-	TRBD1
CASSADNGNEQFF	TGCGCCAGCAGCGCGGACAACGGAAATGAGCAGTTCTTC	TRBV5-1	TRBJ2-1	-	-
CASSSEGGSSGYTF	TGTGCCAGCAGCTCCGAGGGAGGGTCAAGTGGCTACACCTTC	TRBV7-9	TRBJ1-2	-	-
CASSQVRGTDTQYF	TGCGCCAGCAGCCAAGTTCGCGGCACAGATACGCAGTATTTT	TRBV4-1	TRBJ2-3	-	-
CSVSQGQTDTQYF	TGCAGCGTCAGCCAGGGCCAAACAGATACGCAGTATTTT	TRBV29-1	TRBJ2-3	-	-
CASSPPSSYEQYF	TGTGCCAGCTCACCACCGAGCTCCTACGAGCAGTACTTC	TRBV18	TRBJ2-7	-	-
CASQQGNYGYTF	TGTGCCTCACAACAGGGGAACTATGGCTACACCTTC	TRBV28	TRBJ1-2	once	TRBD1
CASSYSGRGGYTF	TGTGCCAGCAGTTATTCTGGGCGTGGAGGCTACACCTTC	TRBV6-5	TRBJ1-2	-	-
CASSQEDTLLAKNIQYF	TGCGCCAGCAGTCAAGAGGACACACTCCTAGCCAAAAACATTCAGTACTTC	TRBV23-1	TRBJ2-4	-	-
CASDPGLAGGPGYEQFF	TGCGCCAGCGACCCGGGACTAGCGGGAGGCCCGGGGTATGAGCAGTTCTTC	TRBV5-1	TRBJ2-1	-	TRBD2
CASSPGPRVSYGYTF	TGTGCCAGCAGCCCGGGTCCTCGAGTGAGCTATGGCTACACCTTC	TRBV9	TRBJ1-2	-	-
CASSMTSGAEEDTQYF	TGTGCCAGCAGCATGACTAGCGGAGCTGAGGAAGATACGCAGTATTTT	TRBV7-2	TRBJ2-3	once	TRBD2
CASSLAGADTQYF	TGTGCCAGCAGCTTGGCCGGGGCAGATACGCAGTATTTT	TRBV5-5	TRBJ2-3	-	-
CASKRGGGNTGELFF	TGTGCCAGCAAGCGCGGCGGGGGGAACACCGGGGAGCTGTTTTTT	TRBV6-5	TRBJ2-2	-	TRBD2
CASSVDGSGWKETQYF	TGTGCCAGCAGCGTAGATGGTAGCGGGTGGAAAGAGACCCAGTACTTC	TRBV9	TRBJ2-5	-	TRBD2
CASSRVLYTEAFF	TGTGCCAGTAGCAGGGTCTTATACACTGAAGCTTTCTTT	TRBV19	TRBJ1-1	-	-
CASSFEDSPLHF	TGTGCCAGCAGTTTTGAGGATTCACCCCTCCACTTT	TRBV27	TRBJ1-6	-	-
CASSINGDTEAFF	TGTGCCAGTTCCATAAACGGGGACACTGAAGCTTTCTTT	TRBV19	TRBJ1-1	once	-
CASSLEGTPAQQFF	TGTGCCAGCAGCTTAGAGGGGACACCCGCTCAGCAGTTCTTC	TRBV5-4	TRBJ2-1	-	-
CASRGSGGSYEQYF	TGTGCCAGCAGAGGGAGCGGGGGTTCCTACGAGCAGTACTTC	TRBV28	TRBJ2-7	-	TRBD2
CASSPGQGQPQHF	TGCGCCAGCAGTCCGGGACAGGGGCAGCCCCAGCATTTT	TRBV10-2	TRBJ1-5	-	TRBD1
CASSIDLASWEEKLFF	TGTGCCAGTAGTATAGATCTGGCCTCGTGGGAGGAAAAACTGTTTTTT	TRBV19	TRBJ1-4	-	-
CASSLVSTGGRTDTQYF	TGCGCCAGCAGCTTGGTTTCGACAGGGGGCAGGACAGATACGCAGTATTTT	TRBV5-1	TRBJ2-3	-	TRBD1
CATSDPGLAGGEKFF	TGTGCCACCAGTGATCCGGGACTAGCGGGAGGGGAGAAGTTCTTC	TRBV24-1	TRBJ2-1	-	TRBD2
CASSVVDRGIEAFF	TGTGCCAGCAGCGTAGTTGACAGGGGAATCGAAGCTTTCTTT	TRBV9	TRBJ1-1	-	TRBD1
CASTSDGSRAFF	TGTGCCAGCACCTCCGACGGGTCACGGGCTTTCTTT	TRBV12-3/TRBV12-4	TRBJ1-1	-	-
CASSQGLASGELFF	TGTGCCAGCAGTCAGGGACTAGCGAGCGGGGAGCTGTTTTTT	TRBV28	TRBJ2-2	-	TRBD2
CASSLTRSRGEKLFF	TGTGCCAGCAGCCTTACGAGGAGCCGAGGGGAAAAACTGTTTTTT	TRBV7-9	TRBJ1-4	few	-